These T cell receptor beta chains were read from a single sample in a study of neoadjuvant anti-PD-1 for oral cavity cancer. Produced via immunoSEQ multiplex PCR; TCRdb's table is partial and in-frame only. The data hold some 14,000 clones, with 60% to 75% observed a single time. Sequencing used PBMCs, obtained after nivolumab (anti-PD-1) treatment. Source of these receptors: a person aged 40-85 years with oral cavity squamous cell carcinoma. Both conserved end residues are part of each CDR3. D genes are given only for firm matches. Expanded clones are given a class, and other clones once, few, many or no size at all.

CDR3 DNA,CDR3 protein,J gene,CDR3 length,D gene,V gene,clone size
TGTGCCAGCAGCTCGACAGGGGGGGTCACTGAAGCTTTCTTT,CASSSTGGVTEAFF,TRBJ1-1,14,TRBD1,TRBV7-9,-
TGTGCCAGCAGTCCGAGCGGGGGGTCGGGGACCCAGTACTTC,CASSPSGGSGTQYF,TRBJ2-5,14,TRBD2,TRBV25-1,-
TGTGCCAGCAGTCGCACAGGCGGGTACCAAGAGACCCAGTACTTC,CASSRTGGYQETQYF,TRBJ2-5,15,-,TRBV25-1,-
TGCGCCAGCAGCTTGGCCGGCAGGGCCGCTGGAAACACCATATATTTT,CASSLAGRAAGNTIYF,TRBJ1-3,16,-,TRBV5-1,few
TGCGCCAGCAGCCAAGTTAATTTGGGGTGGACAACTAATGAAAAACTGTTTTTT,CASSQVNLGWTTNEKLFF,TRBJ1-4,18,-,TRBV4-1,once
TGTGCCAGCAGGGTTGGCGGCAATTCACCCCTCCATTTT,CASRVGGNSPLHF,TRBJ1-6,13,-,TRBV7-3,-
TGTGCCAGCCTGGAATTAAAGGAGAACACTGAAGCTTTCTTT,CASLELKENTEAFF,TRBJ1-1,14,-,TRBV7-8,-
TGTGCCTGGAGGGTGAGCCTGGGACTAGGGCACTACGAGCAGTACTTC,CAWRVSLGLGHYEQYF,TRBJ2-7,16,TRBD2,TRBV30,-
TGTGCCACCTCGGTAGGGGTGAGCAATCAGCCCCAGCATTTT,CATSVGVSNQPQHF,TRBJ1-5,14,-,TRBV19,few
TGTGCCAGCACCACGATTGGTGGCCGCTCTGGAAACACCATATATTTT,CASTTIGGRSGNTIYF,TRBJ1-3,16,-,TRBV5-4,-
TGTGCCAGCAGCTTAAGCGGGGGCTACACCGGGGAGCTGTTTTTT,CASSLSGGYTGELFF,TRBJ2-2,15,TRBD2,TRBV13,-
TGCGCCAGCAAACAACTAGGACAGGGAAGCGGCTACACCTTC,CASKQLGQGSGYTF,TRBJ1-2,14,TRBD1,TRBV5-1,-
TGTGCCAGCTCACCCCGGGGACAGGACAATCAGCCCCAGCATTTT,CASSPRGQDNQPQHF,TRBJ1-5,15,TRBD1,TRBV18,few
TGCGCCAGCAGCCCTGACAGGGGGATAGCCGGGGAGCTGTTTTTT,CASSPDRGIAGELFF,TRBJ2-2,15,TRBD1,TRBV5-1,-
TGTGCCATCAGCAGGGGAGATAGCAATCAGCCCCAGCATTTT,CAISRGDSNQPQHF,TRBJ1-5,14,-,TRBV10-3,-
TGTGCCAGCAGCTTATCAATAGGTACGCGAACGGGGGACACTGAAGCTTTCTTT,CASSLSIGTRTGDTEAFF,TRBJ1-1,18,-,TRBV11-2,-
TGTGCCAGCGAGGCGGGGGGGCCGACAGATACGCAGTATTTT,CASEAGGPTDTQYF,TRBJ2-3,14,TRBD2,TRBV27,once
TGTGCCAGCTCAGATACAGGGGGGAATGGCTACACCTTC,CASSDTGGNGYTF,TRBJ1-2,13,TRBD1,TRBV5-6,few
TGTGCCAGCACACGAGTCGGGAGTAATGAGCAGTTCTTC,CASTRVGSNEQFF,TRBJ2-1,13,-,TRBV27,-
TGTGCCAGCAGTGTACTAGGTCGTTGGGGGGCGCGAGATGATGATGATCAGCCCCAGCATTTT,CASSVLGRWGARDDDDQPQHF,TRBJ1-5,21,-,TRBV28,-
TGTGCCAGCAGCGCTGACGGGCTCTATGGCTACACCTTC,CASSADGLYGYTF,TRBJ1-2,13,-,TRBV6-4,-
TGTGCCAGCAGCTTGGATCCCACAGGGGCTGGAAACACCATATATTTT,CASSLDPTGAGNTIYF,TRBJ1-3,16,TRBD1,TRBV5-4,-
TGCGCCAGCAGCTTGGCGACGGGCGGCGTCGAAAAACTGTTTTTT,CASSLATGGVEKLFF,TRBJ1-4,15,-,TRBV5-1,-
TGTGCCAGCAGCGTAGACTCCGGATTGAGTGGAAACACCATATATTTT,CASSVDSGLSGNTIYF,TRBJ1-3,16,-,TRBV9,few
TGCGCCAGCAGCCAAGCACCCGGGACAGCTCAGCCCCAGCATTTT,CASSQAPGTAQPQHF,TRBJ1-5,15,TRBD1,TRBV4-1,-
TGTGCCAGCTCACCATTGGGTCGGGGGGAAAATCAGCCCCAGCATTTT,CASSPLGRGENQPQHF,TRBJ1-5,16,-,TRBV18,-
TGTGCCAGCAGCCAAGTCTCGGGCGCGAACACTGAAGCTTTCTTT,CASSQVSGANTEAFF,TRBJ1-1,15,-,TRBV14,-
TGCAGCGCCACCCCGGGCTCGAACACCGGGGAGCTGTTTTTT,CSATPGSNTGELFF,TRBJ2-2,14,-,TRBV29-1,-
TGTGCCAGCAGCCATCCGGACAGGAGGAATGAAAAACTGTTTTTT,CASSHPDRRNEKLFF,TRBJ1-4,15,TRBD1,TRBV4-2,once
TGTGCCAGCAGCTTTCATCAGGGCCGCTATGGCTACACCTTC,CASSFHQGRYGYTF,TRBJ1-2,14,-,TRBV5-4,few
TGTGCCAGCAGACGACAGGGAACGGCAGCTAATGAAAAACTGTTTTTT,CASRRQGTAANEKLFF,TRBJ1-4,16,TRBD1,TRBV2,-
TGTGCCAGCAGTTACACCGGGGGGGTGGGAACAGATACGCAGTATTTT,CASSYTGGVGTDTQYF,TRBJ2-3,16,TRBD2,TRBV6-5,-
TGTGCCAGCAGTTCCGGCCCATACAACTCACCCCTCCACTTT,CASSSGPYNSPLHF,TRBJ1-6,14,-,TRBV6-1,few
TGTGCCAGCAGTACTCTAGCGGGGGGGAGCAATGAGCAGTTCTTC,CASSTLAGGSNEQFF,TRBJ2-1,15,TRBD2,TRBV6-1,-
TGTGCCAGCAGCCCCCCTGGGGGGCGGGAGACCCAGTACTTC,CASSPPGGRETQYF,TRBJ2-5,14,-,TRBV11-3,-
TGTGCCAGCAGAAGGACTTACGCCACAGATACGCAGTATTTT,CASRRTYATDTQYF,TRBJ2-3,14,-,TRBV27,few
TGTGCCAGCAGTTTATCGACAGGGGATAGGAACTACGAGCAGTACTTC,CASSLSTGDRNYEQYF,TRBJ2-7,16,TRBD1,TRBV27,few
TGTGCCAGCAGTGAGGTAGGGGCGAGAACCCTATGGGACTATGGCTACACCTTC,CASSEVGARTLWDYGYTF,TRBJ1-2,18,-,TRBV2,-
TGCGCCAGCAGCCAAGGGGCCGCATTCTTCGGAAACACCATATATTTT,CASSQGAAFFGNTIYF,TRBJ1-3,16,-,TRBV4-1,few
TGTGCCAGCAGTGAGTGGACAGGCCTCGAGCCCCAGCATTTT,CASSEWTGLEPQHF,TRBJ1-5,14,TRBD1,TRBV2,-
TGTGCCAGCAGTTACTCCTTGGTAGCGGGCACCGGGGAGCTGTTTTTT,CASSYSLVAGTGELFF,TRBJ2-2,16,TRBD2,TRBV6-5,-
TGTGCCAGCAGCCCAACAGCGTCCTATGGCTACACCTTC,CASSPTASYGYTF,TRBJ1-2,13,-,TRBV7-3,-
TGTGCCAGCAGCTCCCGCCGAGGGTACGGTCGCTCCTACGAGCAGTACTTC,CASSSRRGYGRSYEQYF,TRBJ2-7,17,-,TRBV7-2,once